The 22 T cell receptor beta chains in this list originate from one sample, sequenced in a study of blood T cell repertoires in COVID-19. Only in-frame clones appear in the TCRdb table, and some are missing; sequencing was by immunoSEQ multiplex PCR. The sample lists roughly 360,000 clones; 81% were seen once. The sample consisted of peripheral blood. These receptors originate from a human donor with acute or convalescent COVID-19. The donor label of this sample is uncertain.

This clone was observed a single time. This chain joins TRBV7-9 and TRBJ2-7; D unresolved. CDR1 and CDR2 from the germline V gene are SEHNR and FQNEAQ (reference sequence). The CDR3 sequence is 12 residues long. Trimming took off 2 bases at V and 6 bases at J, with 8 bases between the two ends. DNA of the CDR3: TGTGCCAGCAGCTTATCCTCCGGCGAGCAGTACTTC. It yields the protein CASSLSSGEQYF.

This sequence joins TRBV4-1 and TRBJ1-2, with 7 bases matching TRBD1. Germline-derived CDR1 and CDR2 are MGHRA and YSYEKL. There are 16 residues in the CDR3. V dropped 4 bases and J dropped 4; count of bases not matched to a gene: 12. The DNA of the CDR3 is TGCGCCAGCAGCCGAGACCAGGCTACAGGGGTCTATGGCTACACCTTC. This gives the protein CASSRDQATGVYGYTF.

The chain employs TRBV5-1 and TRBJ2-7; 12 nucleotides agree with TRBD2. The germline gives CDR1 SGHRS, CDR2 YFSETQ. The CDR3 spans 16 residues. Trimming cost V 1 base and J 2 bases; bases outside gene matches: 4. The DNA of the CDR3 is TGCGCCAGCAGCTTGAGTGGACTAGCGGGGACCTACGAGCAGTACTTC. It codes for CASSLSGLAGTYEQYF.

The rearrangement uses TRBV6-5 and TRBJ2-2; D possibly corresponds to TRBD1 (5 bases). The V end was cut by 6 bases, the J end by 0 bases, with 11 bases between. This CDR3 spans 15 amino acids. Germline values: CDR1 MNHEY, CDR2 SVGAGI. CDR3 DNA sequence: TGTGCCAGCAGACCGGACAATACGAACACCGGGGAGCTGTTTTTT. Translating it yields CASRPDNTNTGELFF.

This clone showed up just once. The CDR3 sequence: CASSFRLAGGVGEQYF. In nucleotides, the CDR3 is TGTGCCAGCAGTTTTCGACTAGCGGGAGGGGTGGGCGAGCAGTACTTC. The V gene is TRBV27, the J gene TRBJ2-7; 14 bases fit TRBD2. The junction had 7 bases not matched to a gene; V was cut back by 3 bases and J by 6 bases. The germline gives CDR1 MNHEY, CDR2 SMNVEV (reference sequence). The CDR3 is 16 residues long.

The rearrangement uses TRBV30 and TRBJ2-3, with TRBD1 as a possible D gene (7 bases). CDR3 length equals 15 residues. Trimming left V 5 bases short and J 5 bases short, with 20 bases between. Germline values: CDR1 GTSNPN, CDR2 SVGIG (reference sequence). Written as DNA, the CDR3 is TGTGCCTGGTTCCACAGGGGAGGAGGAGGAGATACGCAGTATTTT. This encodes CAWFHRGGGGDTQYF.

This clone was seen a handful of times. This rearrangement joins TRBV6-5 to TRBJ1-2; the D is unclear. This CDR3 region has 15 residues. Germline V lookup: CDR1 MNHEY, CDR2 SVGAGI. V shed 6 bases and J shed 0 bases, with 14 bases lying between them. CDR3 sequence reads: CASSPEWPANYGYTF. CDR3 sequence (DNA): TGTGCCAGCAGCCCCGAATGGCCAGCTAACTATGGCTACACCTTC.

The chain carries TRBV6-2 or TRBV6-3 and TRBJ1-2; D might be TRBD1 (5 bases). The germline V gene has CDR1 MNHEY and CDR2 SVGEGT. V was pared by 0 bases and J by 4 bases, with 9 bases between. The CDR3 runs 14 residues. CDR3 protein: CASSYSTDAYGYTF. In nucleotides, the CDR3 is TGTGCCAGCAGTTACTCGACAGATGCCTATGGCTACACCTTC.

This clone was observed a single time. In DNA, the CDR3 is TGTGCCAGCAGTGGACAGGGTGGGTACGAGCAGTACTTC. Its protein product is CASSGQGGYEQYF. The chain has TRBV2 and TRBJ2-7, with TRBD1 matching over 7 bases. The CDR3 extends over 13 amino acids. Germline CDR1 is SNHLY and CDR2 is FYNNEI. Trimming removed 4 bases from V and 4 bases from J; junction bases left unmatched: 4.

This clone occurred a few times. The V and J genes are TRBV11-2 and TRBJ1-4, with a weak D call TRBD1 (6 bases). The CDR3 covers 12 residues. The V and J ends lost 4 bases and 13 bases respectively, with 13 bases between them. CDR1 is SGHAT, CDR2 FQNNGV, per germline. The CDR3 loop reads CASSSQGSGLFF. CDR3 coding DNA: TGTGCCAGCAGCTCGCAGGGGTCGGGACTGTTTTTT.

V is TRBV5-4 and J is TRBJ1-6, with 7 bases aligning to TRBD1. Germline-derived CDR1 and CDR2 are SGHNT and YYREEE (reference sequence). V shed 0 bases, J shed 3 bases, and the junction held 12 bases outside the gene matches. This CDR3 spans 19 amino acids. The CDR3 nucleotides are TGTGCCAGCAGCTTGGGGGCAGGGGGTGGCGCGGACTATAATTCACCCCTCCACTTT. Translated, it gives CASSLGAGGGADYNSPLHF.

The chain links TRBV5-1 to TRBJ2-1, with TRBD1 identical over 8 bases. J gave up 1 base and V 4 bases, and 4 bases lay outside the gene matches. The germline gives CDR1 SGHRS, CDR2 YFSETQ. The length of the CDR3 is 15 residues. As DNA, the CDR3 is TGCGCCAGCAGCAAAGGACAGGGTTCCTACAATGAGCAGTTCTTC. It is translated as CASSKGQGSYNEQFF. The variable domain in full, with the rest retrieved from reference TRBV5-1 and TRBJ2-1, is KAGVTQTPRYLIKTRGQQVTLSCSPISGHRSVSWYQQTPGQGLQFLFEYFSETQRNKGNFPGRFSGRQFSNSRSEMNVSTLELGDSALYLCASSKGQGSYNEQFFGPGTRLTVL.

A few counts support this clone. The chain is built from TRBV29-1 and TRBJ2-3, with D perhaps matching TRBD1 (5 bases). V shed 7 bases and J shed 4 bases, with 12 bases lying between them. In germline, CDR1 is SQVTM, CDR2 ANQGSEA. The CDR3 length is 12 residues. The CDR3 protein is CSATGPADTQYF. The CDR3 bases are TGCAGCGCTACAGGCCCCGCAGATACGCAGTATTTT.

The chain links TRBV7-9 to TRBJ2-2, with 8 nucleotides matching TRBD2. Germline V gives CDR1 SEHNR, CDR2 FQNEAQ (reference sequence). The V gene end was trimmed by 5 bases and the J gene end by 0 bases; junction bases not matched to a gene: 5. The CDR3 runs 16 residues. The CDR3 here is CASSPPGLANTGELFF. As DNA, the CDR3 is TGTGCCAGCAGCCCTCCGGGACTAGCGAACACCGGGGAGCTGTTTTTT. Full variable domain (remainder filled in from reference TRBV7-9 and TRBJ2-2): DTGVSQNPRHKITKRGQNVTFRCDPISEHNRLYWYRQTLGQGPEFLTYFQNEAQLEKSRLLSDRFSAERPKGSFSTLEIQRTEQGDSAMYLCASSPPGLANTGELFFGEGSRLTVL.

This rearrangement joins TRBV6-5 to TRBJ1-5, with D possibly matching TRBD1 (5 bases). Between the trimmed V and J ends, which lost 6 bases and 6 bases, there was a span of 12 bases. The CDR3 is made up of 13 amino acids. Germline CDR1 reads MNHEY; CDR2 reads SVGAGI. The CDR3 reads CASRQGYRQPQHF. In nucleotides, the CDR3 is TGTGCCAGCAGGCAGGGATATCGTCAGCCCCAGCATTTT.

On this clone: Within the sample, other DNA sequences also encode this same CDR3. The rearrangement joins TRBV30 to TRBJ1-2; a weak D match, TRBD1 (5 bases). The CDR3 runs to 13 residues. The V end was cut by 5 bases, the J end by 4 bases, with 14 bases between. From germline, CDR1 is GTSNPN and CDR2 SVGIG (reference sequence). The DNA for the CDR3 is TGTGCCTGGTCGCGGGACCGGCCCTATGGCTACACCTTC. It codes for CAWSRDRPYGYTF.

This CDR3 is CASSFPSGGDNEQFF. The CDR3 DNA reads as TGTGCCAGCAGCTTCCCTAGCGGGGGGGACAATGAGCAGTTCTTC. The chain carries TRBV7-9 and TRBJ2-1; 12 bases line up with TRBD2. Germline values: CDR1 SEHNR, CDR2 FQNEAQ (reference sequence). The CDR3 contains 15 residues. The V gene end was trimmed by 3 bases and the J gene end by 5 bases; junction bases not matched to a gene: 2.

The rearrangement joins TRBV10-3 to TRBJ2-7; 8 nucleotides align to TRBD1. Germline lookup yields CDR1 ENHRY and CDR2 SYGVKD. V lost 6 bases and J lost 3; bases outside the gene matches: 7. CDR3 length: 14 amino acids. The CDR3 spells CAIRSDRGGYEQYF. CDR3 sequence (DNA): TGTGCCATCAGGTCAGACAGGGGCGGCTACGAGCAGTACTTC.

This chain joins TRBV23-1 and TRBJ1-5; TRBD1 might be the D (5 bases). TRBV23-1 is an ORF; its function is uncertain. Trimming took off 11 bases at V and 2 bases at J, with 16 bases between the two ends. This CDR3 contains 14 residues. DNA of the CDR3: TGCGCCCGCGGGCCGGGGGAGGGCAATCAGCCCCAGCATTTT. It encodes CARGPGEGNQPQHF.

The chain joins TRBV12-3 or TRBV12-4 to TRBJ2-7, with a weak D call TRBD1 (6 bases). The CDR3 contains 12 residues. Trimming removed 6 bases at V and 3 bases at J, with 9 bases between. For the CDR3, the DNA is TGTGCCAGCAGCCCGGACAGCTACGAGCAGTACTTC. This translates into CASSPDSYEQYF.

The chain carries TRBV19 and TRBJ1-6, with 7 bases aligning to TRBD1. The CDR3 length is 14 residues. Germline V CDR1 and CDR2: LNHDA, SQIVND (reference sequence). Losses at the gene ends were 5 bases for V and 6 bases for J; bases not matched to a gene: 4. The chain's CDR3 is CASSYRGSNSPLHF. The DNA for the CDR3 is TGTGCCAGTAGTTACAGGGGAAGTAATTCACCCCTCCACTTT.

The V and J genes are TRBV4-2 and TRBJ2-7; 9 nucleotides line up with TRBD2. Germline V lookup: CDR1 LGHNA, CDR2 YNFKEQ. Trimming took 0 bases from V and 4 from J; bases not matched to a gene: 10. The CDR3 length is 17 residues. In DNA, the CDR3 is TGTGCCAGCAGCCAAGAGGCTGGGGGCGGGAGGGCTTACGAGCAGTACTTC. This codes for CASSQEAGGGRAYEQYF.